Presented here are 25 T cell receptor beta chains from one specimen sequenced in a study of blood T cell repertoires in COVID-19. Here immunoSEQ multiplex PCR was the method, and the copy in TCRdb shows in-frame clones only, minus some. The sample gives around 270,000 clones, approximately 86% of which show up once; approximately 2% is in the top ten. The specimen sequenced was peripheral blood. These receptors were collected from a man aged 30-40 years with active or convalescent COVID-19.

The V and J genes are TRBV7-9 and TRBJ2-3; D is perhaps TRBD2 (6 bases). V was cut by 3 bases and J by 0 bases, with 10 bases left in between. CDR3 length: 15 amino acids. Germline CDR1 SEHNR, CDR2 FQNEAQ (reference sequence). The CDR3 region has the DNA TGTGCCAGCAGCTTCGATGGGGGGAGCACAGATACGCAGTATTTT. It specifies CASSFDGGSTDTQYF.

V is TRBV6-5 and J is TRBJ1-2, with TRBD1 as a possible D gene (6 bases). Germline CDR1 reads MNHEY; CDR2 reads SVGAGI. The V end lost 2 bases, the J end lost 4 bases, and 8 bases lay between the germline ends. CDR3 length equals 13 residues. The CDR3 loop is CASSYMGAYGYTF. DNA of the CDR3: TGTGCCAGCAGTTACATGGGGGCCTATGGCTACACCTTC.

This chain uses TRBV30 with TRBJ1-1, with D uncertain. From germline, CDR1 is GTSNPN and CDR2 SVGIG (reference sequence). The length of the CDR3 is 15 residues. The V and J ends lost 0 bases and 3 bases respectively, with 14 bases between them. CDR3 region: CAWSVHPRRYTEAFF. The CDR3 bases are TGTGCCTGGAGTGTACATCCAAGGAGGTACACTGAAGCTTTCTTT. The full variable domain, rest sourced from reference TRBV30 and TRBJ1-1, is SQTIHQWPATLVQPVGSPLSLECTVEGTSNPNLYWYRQAAGRGLQLLFYSVGIGQISSEVPQNLSASRPQDRQFILSSKKLLLSDSGFYLCAWSVHPRRYTEAFFGQGTRLTVV.

J is TRBJ2-2 and V is TRBV2; 9 bases agree with TRBD2. Germline V CDR1 and CDR2: SNHLY, FYNNEI. V was pared by 4 bases and J by 6 bases, with 6 bases of the junction left unmatched. The CDR3 is 15 residues long. The CDR3 protein is CASSGAGGPPGELFF. As DNA, the CDR3 is TGTGCCAGCAGTGGTGCGGGGGGGCCGCCCGGGGAGCTGTTTTTT.

A few counts support this clone. V and J are TRBV7-2 and TRBJ1-1; 10 nucleotides line up with TRBD1. V trimming: 4 bases; J trimming: 0 bases; junction bases outside the gene matches: 2. This CDR3 is built from 15 residues. In germline, CDR1 is SGHTA, CDR2 FQGNSA. DNA for the CDR3: TGTGCCAGCAGCTCGGGACAGGGGATGAACACTGAAGCTTTCTTT. Its translation: CASSSGQGMNTEAFF.

This chain joins TRBV15 and TRBJ2-7, with D hard to call. From germline, CDR1 is LNHNV and CDR2 YYDKDF (reference sequence). This CDR3 contains 14 residues. Trimming took 0 bases from V and 6 from J, leaving 12 bases between them. The CDR3 protein is CATSRDPRSVEQYF. The CDR3 bases are TGTGCCACCAGCAGAGACCCCCGGTCGGTCGAGCAGTACTTC.

V is TRBV7-8 and J is TRBJ1-1; TRBD1 aligns across 8 bases. The J segment lost 8 bases and the V segment lost 0 bases, leaving 2 bases of the junction unmatched. CDR3 length equals 13 residues. Germline lookup yields CDR1 SGHVS and CDR2 FQNEAQ. The CDR3 protein is CASSLADRGEAFF. CDR3 in DNA: TGTGCCAGCAGCTTAGCTGACAGGGGCGAAGCTTTCTTT. Complete variable domain (other parts from reference TRBV7-8 and TRBJ1-1): GAGVSQSPRYKVAKRGQDVALRCDPISGHVSLFWYQQALGQGPEFLTYFQNEAQLDKSGLPSDRFFAERPEGSVSTLKIQRTQQEDSAVYLCASSLADRGEAFFGQGTRLTVV.

This rearrangement joins TRBV19 to TRBJ2-5; 7 bases agree with TRBD2. The CDR3 is 15 amino acids. J lost 2 bases, V lost 6 bases, and 9 bases had no gene match. The germline V gene has CDR1 LNHDA and CDR2 SQIVND (reference sequence). CDR3: CASRQRDWGQETQYF. The CDR3 nucleotides read TGTGCCAGTAGGCAGCGGGATTGGGGGCAAGAGACCCAGTACTTC.

The chain joins TRBV15 to TRBJ1-5; D remains unclear. The V end lost 0 bases, the J end lost 3 bases, and 9 bases lay between the germline ends. Germline CDR1 is LNHNV and CDR2 is YYDKDF (reference sequence). CDR3 length: 15 amino acids. The CDR3 loop is CATSRDLAYNQPQHF. The CDR3 DNA follows: TGTGCCACCAGCAGAGATTTGGCATACAATCAGCCCCAGCATTTT.

This chain connects TRBV6-1 to TRBJ1-4, with a tentative D call TRBD1 (5 bases). V was cut by 2 bases and J by 8 bases, with 15 bases left in between. The germline CDR1 and CDR2 sequences are MNHNS and SASEGT. This CDR3 is built from 15 residues. The CDR3 reads CASSESPGLREKLFF. The CDR3 nucleotides read TGTGCCAGCAGTGAAAGTCCAGGGCTTCGGGAAAAACTGTTTTTT.

The chain carries TRBV13 and TRBJ1-2; no firm D call. The germline CDR1 and CDR2 sequences are PRHDT and FYEKMQ (reference sequence). V lost 0 bases to trimming and J lost 1 base, with 6 bases between them. This CDR3 spans 14 amino acids. CDR3 in DNA: TGTGCCAGCAGCTTAGGCGAGGATAACTATGGCTACACCTTC. Translating it yields CASSLGEDNYGYTF.

The gene calls are TRBV13 and TRBJ2-1; unclear D gene. The CDR3 has 15 amino acids. V was pared by 3 bases and J by 3 bases, with 12 bases between. The germline V gene has CDR1 PRHDT and CDR2 FYEKMQ (reference sequence). In DNA form, the CDR3 reads TGTGCCAGCAGCTTTTCTCGGTTCAACTACAATGAGCAGTTCTTC. Its translation is CASSFSRFNYNEQFF.

The V gene is TRBV2, the J gene TRBJ1-5; no definite D call. Trimming took 8 bases from V and 0 from J, leaving 11 bases between them. Germline CDR1 is SNHLY and CDR2 is FYNNEI. The CDR3 spans 14 residues. CDR3 residues: CASRQDYSNQPQHF. In DNA form, the CDR3 reads TGTGCCAGCCGCCAGGACTATAGCAATCAGCCCCAGCATTTT.

This rearrangement joins TRBV9 to TRBJ1-3; D might be TRBD1 (5 bases). This CDR3 is 14 amino acids long. Between the trimmed V and J ends, which lost 4 bases and 9 bases, there was a span of 17 bases. Looked up from germline, CDR1 is SGDLS and CDR2 is YYNGEE. The CDR3 sequence: CASSSEGTGLTIYF. The CDR3 DNA follows: TGTGCCAGCAGCTCGGAGGGAACGGGACTCACCATATATTTT.

This chain uses TRBV7-9 with TRBJ1-4; D call uncertain. Per germline, CDR1 SEHNR and CDR2 FQNEAQ (reference sequence). The CDR3 loop spans 16 amino acids. V was pared by 5 bases and J by 0 bases, with 13 bases between. CDR3 nucleotide sequence: TGTGCCAGCAGCCGAACCGACACGTCAACTAATGAAAAACTGTTTTTT. Protein sequence: CASSRTDTSTNEKLFF.

V gene TRBV6-5 combines with J gene TRBJ1-2; possibly TRBD1 for D (6 bases). CDR3 length: 15 amino acids. Germline V gene sequence: CDR1 MNHEY, CDR2 SVGAGI. V lost 3 bases to trimming and J lost 8 bases, with 19 bases between them. Here the CDR3 DNA reads TGTGCCAGCAGTTATGTGATGGGGGGGGCTGAGGGCTACACCTTC. Its translation: CASSYVMGGAEGYTF.

This clone was seen just once. V is TRBV2 and J is TRBJ1-5, with unresolved D. V gave up 4 bases and J gave up 9 bases, with 10 bases separating them. Germline CDR1 SNHLY, CDR2 FYNNEI. This CDR3 is built from 12 residues. CDR3 sequence (DNA): TGTGCCAGCAGTGCCGGGTTTGGGCCCCAGCATTTT. Protein: CASSAGFGPQHF.

J is TRBJ1-6 and V is TRBV19; no definite D call. Germline V gene data show CDR1 as LNHDA and CDR2 as SQIVND (reference sequence). V gave up 7 bases and J gave up 7 bases, with 14 bases separating them. CDR3 size: 14 residues. This chain's CDR3 is CASTFQDGNSPLHF. The DNA of the CDR3 is TGTGCCAGTACTTTCCAGGATGGAAATTCACCCCTCCACTTT.

This clone was counted once. The chain is built from TRBV12-3 or TRBV12-4 and TRBJ1-2, with 7 bases aligning to TRBD1. After removal of 4 bases from V and 5 bases from J, the junction contained 1 base not matched to a gene. The CDR3 extends over 12 amino acids. CDR3 residues: CASSSGGYGYTF. In nucleotides, the CDR3 is TGTGCCAGCAGTTCAGGGGGGTATGGCTACACCTTC.

This clone appeared a single time. V usage is TRBV5-1 and J usage is TRBJ2-1, with a weak D call TRBD1 (7 bases). V was shortened by 4 bases and J by 3 bases, with 17 bases between the two germline ends. Germline lookup yields CDR1 SGHRS and CDR2 YFSETQ. The CDR3 has 16 amino acids. CDR3 protein: CASSRETGSVYNEQFF. The CDR3 DNA sequence: TGCGCCAGCAGCCGGGAGACAGGGAGCGTCTACAATGAGCAGTTCTTC.

The chain has TRBV2 and TRBJ2-2, with 7 bases matching TRBD1. Germline V CDR1 and CDR2: SNHLY, FYNNEI. V lost 8 bases, J lost 4 bases, and 4 bases stayed unmatched. The CDR3 consists of 13 residues. The CDR3 DNA is TGTGCCAGCTCGGGACAGCGCACCGGGGAGCTGTTTTTT. This gives the protein CASSGQRTGELFF. The whole variable domain, remainder taken from reference TRBV2 and TRBJ2-2, is EPEVTQTPSHQVTQMGQEVILRCVPISNHLYFYWYRQILGQKVEFLVSFYNNEISEKSEIFDDQFSVERPDGSNFTLKIRSTKLEDSAMYFCASSGQRTGELFFGEGSRLTVL.

The V gene is TRBV18, the J gene TRBJ2-5, with D possibly being TRBD1 (6 bases). Trimming took 6 bases from V and 0 from J, leaving 14 bases between them. In germline, CDR1 is KGHSH, CDR2 LQKENI. This CDR3 comprises 15 residues. The DNA of the CDR3 is TGTGCCAGCTCCGGAGGCAGGGGAGACCAAGAGACCCAGTACTTC. Residues: CASSGGRGDQETQYF.

The genes are TRBV24-1 and TRBJ1-2; D unclear. In germline, CDR1 is KGHDR, CDR2 SFDVKD. Trimming took 2 bases from V and 10 from J, leaving 13 bases between them. The CDR3 extends over 13 amino acids. In DNA, the CDR3 is TGTGCCACCAGTGATTGTGCGGGAGGCGTCTACACCTTC. It codes for CATSDCAGGVYTF.

This rearrangement joins TRBV5-6 to TRBJ2-1; maybe TRBD1 (7 bases). The CDR3 sequence is 12 residues long. Trimming took 10 bases from V and 9 from J, leaving 17 bases between them. Germline V CDR1 and CDR2: SGHDT, YYEEEE. CDR3 protein: CAGHYRGGEQFF. As DNA, the CDR3 is TGTGCCGGACACTACAGGGGAGGTGAGCAGTTCTTC.

The V and J genes are TRBV19 and TRBJ1-6; the D gene is possibly TRBD1 (5 bases). Trimming removed 4 bases from V and 10 bases from J, with 17 bases in between. Per the germline V gene, CDR1 is LNHDA and CDR2 is SQIVND (reference sequence). The CDR3 spans 15 residues. The CDR3 is CASSTGNGGRSPLHF. CDR3 coding DNA: TGTGCCAGTAGTACAGGGAATGGGGGGAGATCACCCCTCCACTTT.